This T cell receptor (beta chain) was recorded in a study of breast tumors, draining lymph nodes, adjacent tissues. Study results and limitations: Tumor T cell lymph node origin was a supported hypothesis, not proven.

A single record per CDR3 protein comes from TCRdb applying MiXCR to the multiplex PCR reads. This sample carries 140,000 or so distinct CDR3 sequences, approximately 32% of them seen once, and the ten largest clones take roughly 2.2%. This clonotype was seen repeatedly, ten times or more. Antigen specificity is unknown. Samples came from axillary lymph nodes draining the breast cancer. The germline gives CDR1 LGHDT, CDR2 YNNKEL (reference sequence). The CDR3 runs to 12 residues. V dropped 4 bases and J dropped 4 bases, with 8 bases sitting between them. The specimen was axillary lymph node tissue. The chain recombines TRBV3-1 with TRBJ2-7, with D maybe TRBD1 (6 bases). The TCR comes from a female donor with breast cancer. Some clones in this sample may be carry-over from other donors' samples. The CDR3 nucleotides read TGTGCCAGCAGCCGAGGGGGTTACGAGCAGTACTTC. As protein: CASSRGGYEQYF.